This T cell receptor (beta chain) was captured in a study of cytomegalovirus exposure and HLA in healthy donors. Study results and caveats: Accounts indicate the classifier identified cytomegalovirus status with strong specificity and sensitivity. Some 150 TCR beta chains were listed as cytomegalovirus-associated. In vitro assays verified that three CMV-associated chains recognized CMV antigens specifically.

Of note for this clone: What it binds is unknown.

Measured with immunoSEQ multiplex PCR; TCRdb has only the in-frame clones, and not every one. The table has fewer than 130,000 clones, roughly 88% seen once. The clonotype comes from a woman in her thirties in good health and CMV-seropositive. Sequences were obtained from PBMCs.

The CDR3 sequence: CASSLRQGEILEAFF. The DNA of the CDR3 is TGTGCCAGCAGCCTAAGACAGGGGGAAATACTTGAAGCTTTCTTT. The chain is built from TRBV7-2 and TRBJ1-1; TRBD1 aligns across 9 bases. V lost 5 bases to trimming and J lost 7 bases; unmatched junction nucleotides: 11. The germline V gene has CDR1 SGHTA and CDR2 FQGNSA. This CDR3 comprises 15 residues.